Shown below are 20 T cell receptor beta chains from a single sample sequenced in a study of T cells in Graves' hyperthyroidism and ophthalmopathy. From RNA transcripts, TCR beta CDR3 regions were amplified. First-round RT-PCR of the TCR CDR3 relied on the HTBI primer set. TCRdb recomputed calls from the multiplex PCR reads with MiXCR, one row per CDR3 protein. Of about 700,000 distinct CDR3 sequences in the sample, 14% were seen once. The material sequenced was blood. These receptor sequences come from a woman younger than 30 with Graves' hyperthyroidism.

The genes are TRBV20-1 and TRBJ2-7; 12 bases are shared with TRBD2. The CDR3 covers 18 residues. Germline V CDR1 and CDR2: DFQATT, SNEGSKA (reference sequence). With 5 bases clipped from V and 0 bases from J, the junction kept 14 bases outside the gene matches. CDR3 nucleotide sequence: TGCAGTGCTGTCCTAGCGGGAGGGCCGGGGAGGGGCTCCTACGAGCAGTACTTC. Translating it yields CSAVLAGGPGRGSYEQYF.

This clonotype was counted at least ten times. The rearrangement links TRBV20-1 to TRBJ2-7; a possible D gene is TRBD1 (5 bases). Germline V gives CDR1 DFQATT, CDR2 SNEGSKA (reference sequence). The CDR3 covers 12 residues. Trimming took 5 bases from V and 3 from J, leaving 11 bases between them. The CDR3: CSASRGNYEQYF. CDR3 sequence (DNA): TGCAGTGCTTCAAGGGGAAACTACGAGCAGTACTTC.

This clonotype occurred many times. V usage is TRBV7-9 and J usage is TRBJ2-3; 15 bases align to TRBD2. The J segment lost 4 bases and the V segment lost 3 bases, leaving 8 bases of the junction unmatched. In germline, CDR1 is SEHNR, CDR2 FQNEAQ (reference sequence). The CDR3 is 18 amino acids. The CDR3 is CASSLGLAGGHLADTQYF. In DNA form, the CDR3 reads TGTGCCAGCAGCTTGGGACTAGCGGGAGGCCACTTAGCAGATACGCAGTATTTT.

J is TRBJ1-3 and V is TRBV2, with D unclear. V gave up 6 bases and J gave up 10 bases, with 10 bases separating them. This CDR3 is 11 amino acids long. The germline V gene has CDR1 SNHLY and CDR2 FYNNEI. CDR3 sequence reads: CASSPGSTIYF. CDR3 DNA sequence: TGTGCCAGCAGCCCGGGGAGTACCATATATTTT.

This clonotype appeared many times. V is TRBV28 and J is TRBJ2-7; 15 nucleotides match TRBD2. There are 16 residues in the CDR3. Germline V gene sequence: CDR1 MDHEN, CDR2 SYDVKM. The trim removed 5 bases at V and 9 bases at J, leaving 11 bases unmatched. The CDR3 DNA is TGTGCCAGCAGTGGCCTGGGACTAGCGGGAGGTGGTGGGCAGTACTTC. Its protein product is CASSGLGLAGGGGQYF.

The gene calls are TRBV20-1 and TRBJ2-3; the match to TRBD2 covers 10 bases. In germline, CDR1 is DFQATT, CDR2 SNEGSKA (reference sequence). V shed 6 bases, J shed 7 bases, and the junction held 10 bases outside the gene matches. There are 14 residues in the CDR3. This CDR3 is CSAHLAGVAYTQYF. The CDR3 DNA follows: TGCAGTGCCCATCTAGCGGGAGTCGCCTATACGCAGTATTTT.

V gene TRBV6-2 or TRBV6-3 combines with J gene TRBJ1-5; the match to TRBD1 covers 9 bases. J gave up 8 bases and V 9 bases, and 5 bases lay outside the gene matches. This CDR3 spans 12 amino acids. Germline CDR1 is MNHEY and CDR2 is SVGEGT. CDR3 DNA: TGTGCCAGTGGACAGGGGCTGGAGCCCCAGCATTTT. Its protein is CASGQGLEPQHF.

The chain recombines TRBV3-1 with TRBJ2-7; a weak D match, TRBD2 (5 bases). V gave up 0 bases and J gave up 7 bases, with 10 bases separating them. Germline values: CDR1 LGHDT, CDR2 YNNKEL (reference sequence). The CDR3 runs 13 residues. The CDR3 loop is CASSQDYSGEQYF. The DNA of the CDR3 is TGTGCCAGCAGCCAAGATTACTCGGGGGAGCAGTACTTC.

This clonotype occurred many times. This sequence joins TRBV3-1 and TRBJ2-5, with D unclear. The CDR3 is 12 amino acids. Germline V CDR1 and CDR2: LGHDT, YNNKEL (reference sequence). V lost 0 bases and J lost 6, with 5 bases in between. The CDR3 nucleotides read TGTGCCAGCAGCCAAGATAGAAAGACCCAGTACTTC. It is translated as CASSQDRKTQYF.

In this sample, this clonotype turned up a few times. The chain employs TRBV20-1 and TRBJ2-5; the match to TRBD1 covers 8 bases. Germline V gives CDR1 DFQATT, CDR2 SNEGSKA (reference sequence). V lost 1 base and J lost 5; bases outside the gene matches: 9. This CDR3 has 15 residues. Here the CDR3 DNA reads TGCAGTGCTAGAGCAAGGCAGGGGGCCTTGGAGACCCAGTACTTC. Translation: CSARARQGALETQYF.

This clonotype was picked up many times. This chain joins TRBV6-1 and TRBJ1-6; TRBD1 might be the D (5 bases). The germline CDR1 and CDR2 sequences are MNHNS and SASEGT. V lost 4 bases and J 11 bases, leaving 18 bases between the germline ends. The CDR3 runs to 15 residues. In nucleotides, the CDR3 is TGTGCCAGCAGTGGTGCCGGGCCCGCGGGGGCACCCCTCCACTTT. It encodes CASSGAGPAGAPLHF.

This clonotype was found many times. This chain links TRBV7-6 with TRBJ2-1; D is possibly TRBD2 (6 bases). V was shortened by 4 bases and J by 2 bases, with 12 bases between the two germline ends. The V gene's germline CDR1 is SGHVS and CDR2 FNYEAQ. The CDR3 extends over 15 amino acids. The CDR3 nucleotides are TGTGCCAGCAGCTCGGGACTCGAACCCTACAATGAGCAGTTCTTC. This gives the protein CASSSGLEPYNEQFF.

In its sample, this clonotype was seen many times. The rearrangement joins TRBV7-2 to TRBJ2-3, with D possibly being TRBD2 (5 bases). V lost 7 bases to trimming and J lost 1 base, with 12 bases between them. The CDR3 is made up of 14 amino acids. Germline CDR1 and CDR2: SGHTA and FQGNSA. The CDR3 DNA reads as TGTGCCAGCACCCCATTCGGGGGCACAGATACGCAGTATTTT. Translation gives CASTPFGGTDTQYF.

This clonotype was recorded many times. The chain combines TRBV5-1 with TRBJ2-1; 11 bases are a match to TRBD2. The CDR3 has 17 residues. Germline loops: CDR1 SGHRS, CDR2 YFSETQ. V lost 0 bases and J lost 4; bases outside the gene matches: 6. CDR3 in amino acids: CASSLAASGRLYNEQFF. The CDR3 DNA sequence: TGCGCCAGCAGCTTGGCCGCTAGCGGGAGGTTATACAATGAGCAGTTCTTC. Based on the CDR3 plus reference TRBV5-1 and TRBJ2-1, the full variable domain is KAGVTQTPRYLIKTRGQQVTLSCSPISGHRSVSWYQQTPGQGLQFLFEYFSETQRNKGNFPGRFSGRQFSNSRSEMNVSTLELGDSALYLCASSLAASGRLYNEQFFGPGTRLTVL.

This clonotype was seen repeatedly, ten times or more. This chain uses TRBV10-3 with TRBJ2-1, with TRBD2 identical over 14 bases. CDR1 and CDR2 from the germline V gene are ENHRY and SYGVKD. This CDR3 has 15 amino acids. J gave up 10 bases and V 6 bases, and 8 bases lay outside the gene matches. Written as DNA, the CDR3 is TGTGCCATCAGACCGGGACTAGCGGGAGAGGGAGAGCAGTTCTTC. Translation: CAIRPGLAGEGEQFF.

This clonotype was picked up many times. This chain connects TRBV12-3 or TRBV12-4 to TRBJ2-7; D is undetermined. This CDR3 comprises 14 residues. V was clipped by 5 bases and J by 5 bases, with 16 bases between them. In nucleotides, the CDR3 is TGTGCCAGCAGTCTTGGAAATCCCGCCCACGAGCAGTACTTC. Its protein product is CASSLGNPAHEQYF.

This clonotype was observed many times. The chain combines TRBV6-2 or TRBV6-3 with TRBJ2-7; D is possibly TRBD2 (6 bases). V lost 8 bases, J lost 3 bases, and 20 bases lay in between. There are 15 residues in the CDR3. The V gene's germline CDR1 is MNHEY and CDR2 SVGEGT. CDR3 DNA: TGTGCCAGCCGTCGAAACAGTCAGGGACTCTACGAGCAGTACTTC. Translating gives CASRRNSQGLYEQYF.

This clonotype was counted a few times. One base away lies a much larger clone, so this may be a sequencing read error. The V call is TRBV2, the J call TRBJ2-7, with a tentative D call TRBD1 (6 bases). Germline loops: CDR1 SNHLY, CDR2 FYNNEI. The CDR3 has 15 residues. CDR3 nucleotide sequence: TGTGTCAGCAGTGAGTTGCCTCAGGGGATCTACGAGCAGTACTTC. Translating it yields CVSSELPQGIYEQYF. The entire variable domain, with the rest obtained from reference TRBV2 and TRBJ2-7, is as follows: EPEVTQTPSHQVTQMGQEVILRCVPISNHLYFYWYRQILGQKVEFLVSFYNNEISEKSEIFDDQFSVERPDGSNFTLKIRSTKLEDSAMYFCVSSELPQGIYEQYFGPGTRLTVT.

In this sample, this clonotype turned up many times. This sequence joins TRBV27 and TRBJ2-5; TRBD1 matches 10 bases. The CDR3 sequence is 16 residues long. V gave up 5 bases and J gave up 5 bases; unmatched junction bases: 11. The germline V gene has CDR1 MNHEY and CDR2 SMNVEV (reference sequence). Here the CDR3 reads CASSPQGQGRLETQYF. The CDR3 DNA reads as TGTGCCAGCAGTCCCCAGGGACAGGGGCGTTTGGAGACCCAGTACTTC.

This clonotype was found many times. CDR3 in amino acids: CATSDGGLYEQYF. In DNA, the CDR3 is TGTGCCACCAGTGATGGCGGGCTTTACGAGCAGTACTTC. The chain combines TRBV24-1 with TRBJ2-7, with TRBD2 as a possible D gene (5 bases). Germline V gene sequence: CDR1 KGHDR, CDR2 SFDVKD. Deletions cut 3 bases from V and 4 bases from J, with 9 bases between. The CDR3 loop spans 13 amino acids.